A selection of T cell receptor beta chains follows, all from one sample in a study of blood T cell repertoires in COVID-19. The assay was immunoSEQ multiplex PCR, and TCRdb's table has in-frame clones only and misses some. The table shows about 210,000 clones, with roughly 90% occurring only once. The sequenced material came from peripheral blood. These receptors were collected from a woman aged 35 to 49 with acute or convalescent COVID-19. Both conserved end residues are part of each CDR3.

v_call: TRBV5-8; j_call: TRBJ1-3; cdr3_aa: CASLPRGFSSGNTIYF
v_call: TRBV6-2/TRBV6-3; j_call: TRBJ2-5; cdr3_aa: CASSSVRDRGETQYF
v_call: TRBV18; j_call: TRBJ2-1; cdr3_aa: CASSREGTYNEQFF
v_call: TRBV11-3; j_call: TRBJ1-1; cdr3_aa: CASSLHDRGTEAFF
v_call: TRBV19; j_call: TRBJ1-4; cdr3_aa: CASSMSFGGHNNEKLFF
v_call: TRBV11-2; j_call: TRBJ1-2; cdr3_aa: CASSLEGTGRGNYGYTF
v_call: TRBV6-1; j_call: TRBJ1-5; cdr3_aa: CASSEMWAVQHF
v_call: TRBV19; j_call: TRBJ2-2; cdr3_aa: CASSIPERGTGELFF
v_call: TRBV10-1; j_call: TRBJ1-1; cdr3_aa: CASSDSRGFTEAFF
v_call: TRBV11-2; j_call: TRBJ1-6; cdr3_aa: CASSSKQGLGPFYNSPLHF
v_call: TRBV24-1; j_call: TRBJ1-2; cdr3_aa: CATRPGTEGYGYTF
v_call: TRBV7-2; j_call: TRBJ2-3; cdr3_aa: CASSGQTGLDTQYF
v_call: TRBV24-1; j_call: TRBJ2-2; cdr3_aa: CATRDDRNTGELFF
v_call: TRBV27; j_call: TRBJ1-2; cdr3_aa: CASSPPDGTAWGYTF
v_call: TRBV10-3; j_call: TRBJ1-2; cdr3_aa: CAISGGQGSNYGYTF
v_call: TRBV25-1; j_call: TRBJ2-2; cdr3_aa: CASSEHRDRGLIGELFF
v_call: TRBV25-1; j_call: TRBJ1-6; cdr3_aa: CASSASDRGNSPLHF
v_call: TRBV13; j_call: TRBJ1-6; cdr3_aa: CASSLYVGQGNSPLHF
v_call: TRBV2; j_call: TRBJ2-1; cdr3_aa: CASEGTDHNEQFF
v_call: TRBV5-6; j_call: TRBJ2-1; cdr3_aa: CASSLGPGGHYEQFF
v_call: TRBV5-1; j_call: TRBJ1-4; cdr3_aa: CASSLQGREKLFF
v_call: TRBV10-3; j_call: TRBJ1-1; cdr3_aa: CATAARSGGGNTEAFF
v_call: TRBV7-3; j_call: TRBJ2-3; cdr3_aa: CASSISGGLGTDTQYF
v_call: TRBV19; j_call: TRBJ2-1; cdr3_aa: CASSIVGGGNDEQFF
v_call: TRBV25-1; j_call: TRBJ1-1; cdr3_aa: CASSEWGRGQGEAFF
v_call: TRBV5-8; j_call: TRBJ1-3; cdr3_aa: CASSVTGHISGNTIYF
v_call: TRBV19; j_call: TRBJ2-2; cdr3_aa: CASSNRQANTGELFF
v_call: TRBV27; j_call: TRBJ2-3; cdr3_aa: CASSLGGVHTDTQYF
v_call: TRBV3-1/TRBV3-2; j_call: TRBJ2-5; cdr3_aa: CASSLQAGLLKETQYF
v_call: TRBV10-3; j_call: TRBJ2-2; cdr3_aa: CAIRPDRGLGTGELFF
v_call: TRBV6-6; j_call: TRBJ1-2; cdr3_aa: CASSYTGGFSYGYTF
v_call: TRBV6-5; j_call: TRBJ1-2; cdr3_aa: CASSYPTENGYTF
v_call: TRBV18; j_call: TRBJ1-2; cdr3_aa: CASSPKSEGSYGYTF
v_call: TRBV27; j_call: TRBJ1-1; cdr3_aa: CASSLGMNTEAFF
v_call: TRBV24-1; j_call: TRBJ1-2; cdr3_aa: CATSDPGQGGINYGYTF
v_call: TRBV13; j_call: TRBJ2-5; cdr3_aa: CASSLKAGGAASGDQETQYF
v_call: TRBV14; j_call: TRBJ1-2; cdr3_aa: CASSPNRGGYGYTF
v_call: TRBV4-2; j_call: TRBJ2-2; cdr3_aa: CASSQASGGYTGELFF
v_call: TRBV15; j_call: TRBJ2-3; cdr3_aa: CATSREGEGTDTQYF
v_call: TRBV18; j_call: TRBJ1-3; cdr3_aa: CASSPKGQAGNTIYF
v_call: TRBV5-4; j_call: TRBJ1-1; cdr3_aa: CASSRFYRGWNTEAFF